The 10 T cell receptor beta chains reported below all come from one sample, sequenced in a study of blood T cell repertoires in COVID-19. Sequencing used immunoSEQ multiplex PCR; TCRdb keeps in-frame clones, though not all of them. The sample has tens of thousands of clones, around nine tenths seen once. The sample consisted of peripheral blood. The receptor set was obtained from a man between 65 and 79 years old with active or convalescent COVID-19.

The CDR3 DNA reads TGTGCCAGCAGCCAGTCAACCTTCGGGACAGGGACCTACGAGCAGTACTTC. Its translation: CASSQSTFGTGTYEQYF. The genes are TRBV3-1 (or the pseudogene TRBV3-2) and TRBJ2-7, with 9 nucleotides matching TRBD1. This CDR3 spans 17 amino acids. J was trimmed by 2 bases and V by 3 bases; bases with no gene match: 11. The V gene's germline CDR1 is LGHDT and CDR2 YNNKEL (reference sequence).

V is TRBV5-6 and J is TRBJ1-1; D might be TRBD1 (6 bases). The CDR3 contains 15 residues. Germline V gives CDR1 SGHDT, CDR2 YYEEEE. The ends were cut back, 4 bases at V and 10 bases at J, with 23 bases in the middle. In DNA, the CDR3 is TGTGCCAGCAGCCTTAACTCAGGGGATTGGAGTGGAGCTTTCTTT. Protein product: CASSLNSGDWSGAFF.

V gene TRBV5-4 combines with J gene TRBJ1-1, with 8 bases matching TRBD1. This CDR3 has 16 amino acids. Germline CDR1 and CDR2: SGHNT and YYREEE (reference sequence). V lost 0 bases to trimming and J lost 10 bases; unmatched junction nucleotides: 14. The CDR3 loop is CASSLGQGAFSPGAFF. The CDR3 coding sequence is TGTGCCAGCAGCTTGGGGCAGGGGGCGTTCTCCCCCGGAGCTTTCTTT.

The rearrangement joins TRBV11-3 to TRBJ1-3; maybe TRBD1 (5 bases). Germline V gene data show CDR1 as SGHNT and CDR2 as YENEEA. The CDR3 totals 14 residues. The V end lost 3 bases, the J end lost 3 bases, and 9 bases lay between the germline ends. The CDR3 region is CASSLGGSGNTIYF. In DNA, the CDR3 is TGTGCCAGCAGCTTGGGGGGAAGTGGAAACACCATATATTTT.

V and J are TRBV12-3 or TRBV12-4 and TRBJ1-1, with D maybe TRBD1 (5 bases). Trimming pared 7 bases from V and 6 bases from J, leaving 12 bases between. The length of the CDR3 is 12 residues. The CDR3 protein is CASTKGLAEAFF. CDR3 DNA sequence: TGTGCCAGCACTAAGGGGCTCGCTGAAGCTTTCTTT.

This clone was seen a handful of times. The J gene is TRBJ2-1, the V gene TRBV25-1; 8 nucleotides align to TRBD1. With 7 bases clipped from V and 2 bases from J, the junction kept 7 bases outside the gene matches. The CDR3 runs 15 residues. Germline CDR1 is MGHDK and CDR2 is SYGVNS. The CDR3 protein is CASTSGTGPYNEQFF. The DNA of the CDR3 is TGTGCCAGCACCTCCGGGACAGGACCCTACAATGAGCAGTTCTTC.

The chain couples TRBV29-1 to TRBJ2-7; D may be TRBD1 (6 bases). Trimming pared 2 bases from V and 10 bases from J, leaving 18 bases between. CDR3 length equals 13 residues. Germline assignment: CDR1 SQVTM and CDR2 ANQGSEA. CDR3 region: CSVEITDSYTQYF. CDR3 nucleotides: TGCAGCGTTGAAATAACGGACAGCTACACTCAGTACTTC.

The genes are TRBV5-6 and TRBJ1-2; 7 bases map to TRBD1. The CDR3 consists of 14 residues. The trim removed 0 bases at V and 4 bases at J, leaving 3 bases unmatched. Germline CDR1 SGHDT, CDR2 YYEEEE. The CDR3: CASSLDRGGYGYTF. The CDR3 DNA reads as TGTGCCAGCAGCTTGGACAGGGGTGGCTATGGCTACACCTTC.

J is TRBJ1-5 and V is TRBV27; D is uncertain. Trimming stripped 2 bases from V and 5 bases from J, with 7 bases between. The V gene's germline CDR1 is MNHEY and CDR2 SMNVEV (reference sequence). CDR3 length equals 13 residues. This chain's CDR3 is CASSLRGYQPQHF. In DNA, the CDR3 is TGTGCCAGCAGTTTACGCGGGTATCAGCCCCAGCATTTT.

The J gene is TRBJ2-3, the V gene TRBV3-1 (or the pseudogene TRBV3-2); D possibly corresponds to TRBD2 (5 bases). CDR1 LGHDT and CDR2 YNNKEL come from the germline V gene (reference sequence). The V and J ends lost 3 bases and 0 bases respectively, with 13 bases between them. The CDR3 has 16 amino acids. CDR3 loop: CASSHSLAPSTDTQYF. The CDR3 nucleotides are TGTGCCAGCAGCCACAGCCTAGCTCCGAGCACAGATACGCAGTATTTT.